What follows are 29 T cell receptor beta chains derived from one specimen sequenced in a study of blood T cell repertoires in COVID-19. Sequencing used immunoSEQ multiplex PCR; TCRdb keeps in-frame clones, though not all of them. The sample contains about 170,000 clones, 84% of which appear only once. Sample: peripheral blood. The receptors stem from a woman of 80 years or more with COVID-19, enrolled during active disease.

The DNA of the CDR3 is TGTGCCAGCAGCTTTACAGGGGGTTCGTATGAGCAGTTCTTC. Encoded protein: CASSFTGGSYEQFF. The rearrangement uses TRBV7-2 and TRBJ2-1, with 8 bases aligning to TRBD1. Looked up from germline, CDR1 is SGHTA and CDR2 is FQGNSA. The CDR3 length is 14 residues. V was clipped by 3 bases and J by 8 bases; unmatched bases: 6. The variable domain in full, completed from reference TRBV7-2 and TRBJ2-1, reads GAGVSQSPSNKVTEKGKDVELRCDPISGHTALYWYRQSLGQGLEFLIYFQGNSAPDKSGLPSDRFSAERTGGSVSTLTIQRTQQEDSAVYLCASSFTGGSYEQFFGPGTRLTVL.

This clone occurred once. This chain links TRBV2 with TRBJ1-1; perhaps TRBD1 as D (5 bases). Trimming took 8 bases from V and 1 from J, leaving 11 bases between them. CDR3 size: 13 residues. Germline V gives CDR1 SNHLY, CDR2 FYNNEI. In DNA form, the CDR3 reads TGTGCCAGCTCGGGACTCTCGAACACTGAAGCTTTCTTT. Its protein product is CASSGLSNTEAFF. The full variable domain, its missing parts supplied by reference TRBV2 and TRBJ1-1, is EPEVTQTPSHQVTQMGQEVILRCVPISNHLYFYWYRQILGQKVEFLVSFYNNEISEKSEIFDDQFSVERPDGSNFTLKIRSTKLEDSAMYFCASSGLSNTEAFFGQGTRLTVV.

V and J are TRBV11-2 and TRBJ2-5; 10 bases fit TRBD2. The CDR3 loop spans 17 amino acids. With V trimmed by 1 base and J by 2 bases, 7 bases remained unmatched. CDR1 is SGHAT, CDR2 FQNNGV, per germline. The CDR3 sequence is CASSLGSGRLVQETQYF. The CDR3 DNA sequence: TGTGCCAGCAGCTTAGGTAGCGGGAGGTTGGTTCAAGAGACCCAGTACTTC.

The genes are TRBV24-1 and TRBJ2-3; 9 bases map to TRBD2. The germline V gene has CDR1 KGHDR and CDR2 SFDVKD. V trimming: 7 bases; J trimming: 1 base; junction bases outside the gene matches: 5. The CDR3 has 15 amino acids. CDR3 bases: TGTGCCACCAGCCGAGCGGGAGGCGGCACAGATACGCAGTATTTT. It encodes CATSRAGGGTDTQYF.

The chain carries TRBV29-1 and TRBJ2-5; 8 nucleotides agree with TRBD1. Per germline, CDR1 SQVTM and CDR2 ANQGSEA. CDR3 length: 14 amino acids. Trimming removed 6 bases from V and 1 base from J; junction bases left unmatched: 7. For the CDR3, the DNA is TGCAGCGTCTCGGACAGGGCATTCCAAGAGACCCAGTACTTC. Encoded protein: CSVSDRAFQETQYF.

The sample holds one count of this clone. The rearrangement links TRBV10-2 to TRBJ2-7, with 16 bases identical to TRBD2. The V segment lost 6 bases and the J segment 0 bases; nucleotides outside the gene matches: 8. This CDR3 is built from 18 residues. Germline V CDR1 and CDR2: WSHSY, SAAADI. This chain's CDR3 is CASRVWGLAGGASYEQYF. In nucleotides, the CDR3 is TGCGCCAGCAGGGTGTGGGGACTAGCGGGAGGGGCCTCCTACGAGCAGTACTTC.

The chain combines TRBV25-1 with TRBJ1-4; D perhaps matches TRBD1 (5 bases). There are 14 residues in the CDR3. From germline, CDR1 is MGHDK and CDR2 SYGVNS. V lost 2 bases to trimming and J lost 5 bases, with 9 bases between them. This CDR3 is CASSEVGGNEKLFF. Here the CDR3 DNA reads TGTGCCAGCAGTGAAGTCGGGGGGAATGAAAAACTGTTTTTT.

This clone was seen only once. The J gene is TRBJ1-1, the V gene TRBV6-5; no firm D call. Germline CDR1 MNHEY, CDR2 SVGAGI. V was trimmed by 2 bases and J by 1 base, leaving 5 bases between them. This CDR3 comprises 13 residues. CDR3 coding DNA: TGTGCCAGCAGTTACCTAACGAACACTGAAGCTTTCTTT. This codes for CASSYLTNTEAFF.

This clone was counted only a few times. This chain links TRBV19 with TRBJ2-7; maybe TRBD1 (6 bases). The CDR3 has 12 residues. Germline V gene lookup returns CDR1 LNHDA and CDR2 SQIVND (reference sequence). V gave up 5 bases and J gave up 5 bases, with 10 bases separating them. The CDR3 spells CASSPTGHEQYF. CDR3 bases: TGTGCCAGTAGTCCAACAGGGCACGAGCAGTACTTC. Together with reference TRBV19 and TRBJ2-7, the CDR3 gives the full variable domain: DGGITQSPKYLFRKEGQNVTLSCEQNLNHDAMYWYRQDPGQGLRLIYYSQIVNDFQKGDIAEGYSVSREKKESFPLTVTSAQKNPTAFYLCASSPTGHEQYFGPGTRLTVT.

The rearrangement uses TRBV29-1 and TRBJ2-1; weak D call: TRBD1 (5 bases). V was pared by 4 bases and J by 6 bases, with 10 bases between. CDR3 length: 12 residues. Germline assignment: CDR1 SQVTM and CDR2 ANQGSEA. DNA of the CDR3: TGCAGCGTTGCCAGGGTGGTCAATGAGCAGTTCTTC. The encoded protein is CSVARVVNEQFF.

The V call is TRBV6-2 or TRBV6-3, the J call TRBJ1-2; 9 nucleotides align to TRBD1. V was pared by 2 bases and J by 4 bases, with 14 bases of the junction left unmatched. This CDR3 is built from 18 residues. CDR1 is MNHEY and CDR2 is SVGEGT in the germline V gene. CDR3 DNA sequence: TGTGCCAGCAGTTACCGACCCCCGCCGGGACAGGGACCCTATGGCTACACCTTC. Its translation is CASSYRPPPGQGPYGYTF.

This clone came up a few times. V is TRBV4-3 and J is TRBJ1-2, with D possibly TRBD1 on 6 matching bases. CDR3 length: 14 amino acids. Germline CDR1 is LGHNA and CDR2 is YSLEER. With 2 bases removed from V and 7 bases from J, the gap between germline ends came to 14 bases. The chain's CDR3 is CASSQSNRARGYTF. DNA of the CDR3: TGCGCCAGCAGCCAATCTAACAGGGCGCGTGGCTACACCTTC.

The chain recombines TRBV27 with TRBJ2-2; the D gene is possibly TRBD2 (5 bases). The CDR3 runs 16 residues. Between the trimmed V and J ends, which lost 3 bases and 8 bases, there was a span of 19 bases. CDR1 MNHEY and CDR2 SMNVEV come from the germline V gene (reference sequence). The CDR3 coding sequence is TGTGCCAGCAGTTTTCTACCCATGGCCCGGGGTGGGGAGCTGTTTTTT. Protein sequence: CASSFLPMARGGELFF.

The chain combines TRBV28 with TRBJ1-1, with a possible D match to TRBD1 (5 bases). V shed 4 bases and J shed 5 bases, with 8 bases lying between them. The CDR3 is made up of 12 amino acids. The germline V gene encodes CDR1 MDHEN and CDR2 SYDVKM. The CDR3 coding sequence is TGTGCCAGCAGTTCGACAGAAACTGAAGCTTTCTTT. It specifies CASSSTETEAFF.

The V gene is TRBV6-1, the J gene TRBJ1-1; 9 positions match TRBD1. V shed 7 bases, J shed 5 bases, and the junction held 14 bases outside the gene matches. Germline V lookup: CDR1 MNHNS, CDR2 SASEGT. This CDR3 has 16 amino acids. In DNA form, the CDR3 reads TGTGCCAGCACTGAGCGACAGGGGGGCGCGGGAACTGAAGCTTTCTTT. Amino acids: CASTERQGGAGTEAFF.

V and J are TRBV5-4 and TRBJ2-5, with 11 positions matching TRBD2. The CDR3 loop spans 16 amino acids. V lost 4 bases to trimming and J lost 4 bases; unmatched junction nucleotides: 9. Germline V CDR1 and CDR2: SGHNT, YYREEE (reference sequence). The CDR3 nucleotides read TGTGCCAGCAGCCCCCGAGCGCTAGCGGGGGGAGAGACCCAGTACTTC. It specifies CASSPRALAGGETQYF. Variable domain in full (rest from reference TRBV5-4 and TRBJ2-5): ETGVTQSPTHLIKTRGQQVTLRCSSQSGHNTVSWYQQALGQGPQFIFQYYREEENGRGNFPPRFSGLQFPNYSSELNVNALELDDSALYLCASSPRALAGGETQYFGPGTRLLVL.

The rearrangement links TRBV10-2 to TRBJ2-1; 10 bases agree with TRBD2. The V gene end was trimmed by 9 bases and the J gene end by 3 bases; junction bases not matched to a gene: 5. There are 14 residues in the CDR3. Germline loops: CDR1 WSHSY, CDR2 SAAADI. The CDR3 DNA follows: TGCGCCAGTCAGGCTAGCGGGGGCTACAATGAGCAGTTCTTC. Its protein product is CASQASGGYNEQFF.

The V gene is TRBV30, the J gene TRBJ1-5; the match to TRBD1 covers 9 bases. The CDR3 consists of 17 residues. CDR1 GTSNPN and CDR2 SVGIG come from the germline V gene (reference sequence). Trimming at V came to 0 bases and at J to 4 bases, leaving 10 bases not matched to a gene. This chain's CDR3 is CAWSVGFSTGGNQPQHF. In DNA form, the CDR3 reads TGTGCCTGGAGTGTGGGGTTCTCGACAGGGGGGAATCAGCCCCAGCATTTT.

This clone has a single count. The chain couples TRBV28 to TRBJ2-1, with 9 bases that match TRBD2. Germline V gene lookup returns CDR1 MDHEN and CDR2 SYDVKM. Trimming removed 6 bases from V and 7 bases from J; junction bases left unmatched: 7. The CDR3 sequence is 14 residues long. In DNA form, the CDR3 reads TGTGCCAGCAGCGAGCTAGCGGGACTGAATGAGCAGTTCTTC. Encoded protein: CASSELAGLNEQFF.

About this clone: Within the sample, other DNA sequences also encode this same CDR3. The chain uses TRBV5-1 and TRBJ2-7; D uncertain. The germline CDR1 and CDR2 sequences are SGHRS and YFSETQ. V gave up 4 bases and J gave up 3 bases, with 5 bases separating them. The CDR3 length is 11 residues. CDR3 region: CASSTYYEQYF. The CDR3, as DNA: TGCGCCAGCAGCACCTACTACGAGCAGTACTTC. The full variable domain, its missing parts supplied by reference TRBV5-1 and TRBJ2-7, is KAGVTQTPRYLIKTRGQQVTLSCSPISGHRSVSWYQQTPGQGLQFLFEYFSETQRNKGNFPGRFSGRQFSNSRSEMNVSTLELGDSALYLCASSTYYEQYFGPGTRLTVT.

This clone was seen just once. The chain employs TRBV5-1 and TRBJ2-6, with D possibly being TRBD1 (6 bases). With 2 bases removed from V and 2 bases from J, the gap between germline ends came to 8 bases. The germline CDR1 and CDR2 sequences are SGHRS and YFSETQ. The CDR3 is 15 residues long. The CDR3 coding sequence is TGCGCCAGCAGCTTTTACAGGGCTGGGGCCAACGTCCTGACTTTC. Translating it yields CASSFYRAGANVLTF.

This clone showed up just once. The chain carries TRBV7-9 and TRBJ1-2; a possible D gene is TRBD1 (5 bases). Germline-derived CDR1 and CDR2 are SEHNR and FQNEAQ (reference sequence). The CDR3 spans 15 residues. The V gene lost 3 bases and the J gene lost 4 bases, with 15 bases spanning the gap. The CDR3 DNA sequence: TGTGCCAGCAGCTTTTTGCGGGGGTTGGGCTATGGCTACACCTTC. Encoded protein: CASSFLRGLGYGYTF.

The CDR3 here is CASSQGQARGWTDQETQYF. The CDR3 DNA sequence: TGTGCCAGCAGCCAGGGACAGGCCCGAGGGTGGACGGATCAAGAGACCCAGTACTTC. The rearrangement joins TRBV5-4 to TRBJ2-5; 8 bases agree with TRBD1. The CDR3 runs 19 residues. Germline-derived CDR1 and CDR2 are SGHNT and YYREEE (reference sequence). The V segment lost 4 bases and the J segment 2 bases; nucleotides outside the gene matches: 19.

This rearrangement joins TRBV9 to TRBJ2-7; D possibly corresponds to TRBD1 (5 bases). CDR1 and CDR2 (germline): SGDLS, YYNGEE. V was cut by 0 bases and J by 4 bases, with 17 bases left in between. This CDR3 is built from 16 residues. CDR3 DNA sequence: TGTGCCAGCAGCGTAGGTGGGCAGGGTAAGTGGTACGAGCAGTACTTC. Its translation is CASSVGGQGKWYEQYF.

This rearrangement joins TRBV6-5 to TRBJ2-3, with 7 nucleotides matching TRBD1. J lost 3 bases, V lost 6 bases, and 9 bases had no gene match. Germline V gene lookup returns CDR1 MNHEY and CDR2 SVGAGI. CDR3 length: 15 residues. The CDR3 region has the DNA TGTGCCAGCAGATCAGACAGGGATGGAACAGATACGCAGTATTTT. This translates into CASRSDRDGTDTQYF.

CDR3 in DNA: TGCGCCAGCAGCCTGACAGGGGATGATGAAAAACTGTTTTTT. Protein product: CASSLTGDDEKLFF. The V call is TRBV4-1, the J call TRBJ1-4; 8 bases line up with TRBD1. The CDR3 totals 14 residues. V shed 4 bases and J 6 bases; nucleotides not matched to a gene: 4. CDR1 is MGHRA and CDR2 is YSYEKL in the germline V gene.

This rearrangement joins TRBV7-8 to TRBJ2-3; D not resolved. The germline V gene encodes CDR1 SGHVS and CDR2 FQNEAQ. The CDR3 has 13 amino acids. V lost 5 bases, J lost 5 bases, and 11 bases lay in between. CDR3: CASSQSPEDTQYF. CDR3 DNA sequence: TGTGCCAGCAGCCAGAGCCCCGAAGATACGCAGTATTTT.

In this sample, this clone turned up a few times. CDR3 loop: CASSWTGNSNQPQHF. The CDR3 DNA reads TGTGCCAGTAGCTGGACAGGCAATAGCAATCAGCCCCAGCATTTT. The chain couples TRBV19 to TRBJ1-5; TRBD1 aligns across 7 bases. The CDR3 covers 15 residues. The germline V gene encodes CDR1 LNHDA and CDR2 SQIVND (reference sequence). J gave up 0 bases and V 6 bases, and 5 bases lay outside the gene matches.

V and J are TRBV7-8 and TRBJ1-1; no definite D call. The V end lost 1 base, the J end lost 1 base, and 4 bases lay between the germline ends. The CDR3 runs 13 residues. Germline CDR1 SGHVS, CDR2 FQNEAQ. CDR3 amino acids: CASSLVQNTEAFF. As DNA, the CDR3 is TGTGCCAGCAGCTTAGTCCAGAACACTGAAGCTTTCTTT.